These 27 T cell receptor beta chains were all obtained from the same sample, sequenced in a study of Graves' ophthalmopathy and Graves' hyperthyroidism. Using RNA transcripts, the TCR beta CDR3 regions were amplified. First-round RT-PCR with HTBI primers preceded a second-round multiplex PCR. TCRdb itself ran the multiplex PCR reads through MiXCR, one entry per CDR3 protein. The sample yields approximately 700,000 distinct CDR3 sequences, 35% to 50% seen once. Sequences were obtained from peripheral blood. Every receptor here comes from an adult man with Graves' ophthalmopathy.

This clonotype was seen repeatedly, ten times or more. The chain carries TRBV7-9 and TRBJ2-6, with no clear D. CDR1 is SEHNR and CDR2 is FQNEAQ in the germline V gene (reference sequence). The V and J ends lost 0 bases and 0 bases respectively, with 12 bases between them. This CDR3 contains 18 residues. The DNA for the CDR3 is TGTGCCAGCAGCTTAGCCGGGCGCGGCTTCTCTGGGGCCAACGTCCTGACTTTC. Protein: CASSLAGRGFSGANVLTF.

In DNA, the CDR3 is TGTGCCAGCAGCTTAGCTTGGGGGCTCGACACAGATACGCAGTATTTT. It specifies CASSLAWGLDTDTQYF. The chain carries TRBV7-8 and TRBJ2-3; possibly TRBD1 for D (6 bases). Germline V gene data show CDR1 as SGHVS and CDR2 as FQNEAQ. Deletions cut 0 bases from V and 2 bases from J, with 12 bases between. CDR3 length: 16 amino acids.

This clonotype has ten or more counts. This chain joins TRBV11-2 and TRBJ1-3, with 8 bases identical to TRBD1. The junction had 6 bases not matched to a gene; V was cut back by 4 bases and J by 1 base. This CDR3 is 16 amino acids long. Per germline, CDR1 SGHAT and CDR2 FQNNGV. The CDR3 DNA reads TGTGCCAGCAGCTCCTGGACAGGGAGATCTGGAAACACCATATATTTT. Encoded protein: CASSSWTGRSGNTIYF.

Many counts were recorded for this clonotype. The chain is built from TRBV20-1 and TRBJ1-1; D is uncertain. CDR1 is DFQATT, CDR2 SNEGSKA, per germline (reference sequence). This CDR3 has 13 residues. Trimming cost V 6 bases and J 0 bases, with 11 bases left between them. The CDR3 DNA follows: TGCAGTGCGTCGAGAAACATGAACACTGAAGCTTTCTTT. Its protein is CSASRNMNTEAFF.

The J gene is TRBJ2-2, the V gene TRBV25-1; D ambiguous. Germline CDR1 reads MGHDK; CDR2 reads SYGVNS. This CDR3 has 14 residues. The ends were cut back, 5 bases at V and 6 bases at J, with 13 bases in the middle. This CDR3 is CASSQRNHAGELFF. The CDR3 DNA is TGTGCCAGCAGTCAAAGGAACCACGCCGGGGAGCTGTTTTTT. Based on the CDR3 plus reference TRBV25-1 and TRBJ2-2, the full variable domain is EADIYQTPRYLVIGTGKKITLECSQTMGHDKMYWYQQDPGMELHLIHYSYGVNSTEKGDLSSESTVSRIRTEHFPLTLESARPSHTSQYLCASSQRNHAGELFFGEGSRLTVL.

The CDR3: CSASVGANSYEQYF. CDR3 coding DNA: TGCAGTGCTAGTGTTGGGGCAAACTCCTACGAGCAGTACTTC. The chain uses TRBV20-1 and TRBJ2-7, with TRBD1 as a possible D gene (5 bases). Germline CDR1 reads DFQATT; CDR2 reads SNEGSKA (reference sequence). The CDR3 is 14 residues long. The V gene lost 3 bases and the J gene lost 0 bases, with 12 bases spanning the gap.

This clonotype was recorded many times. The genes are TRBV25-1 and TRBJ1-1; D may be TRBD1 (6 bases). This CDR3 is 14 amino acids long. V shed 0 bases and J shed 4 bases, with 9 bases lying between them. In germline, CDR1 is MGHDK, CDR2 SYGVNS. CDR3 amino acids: CASSEYTGSTEAFF. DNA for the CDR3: TGTGCCAGCAGTGAATACACAGGGAGCACTGAAGCTTTCTTT.

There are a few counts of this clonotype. The CDR3 nucleotides are TGTGCCAGCAGTGGGGGAGCGGGGGGTCTACGGGAGACCCAGTACTTC. This translates into CASSGGAGGLRETQYF. The chain uses TRBV6-5 and TRBJ2-5, with 9 bases that match TRBD2. Germline CDR1 and CDR2: MNHEY and SVGAGI. The CDR3 has 16 amino acids. Unmatched junction bases numbered 12, after V lost 5 bases and J lost 5 bases.

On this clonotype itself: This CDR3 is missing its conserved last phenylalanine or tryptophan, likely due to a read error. This chain's CDR3 is CASSLVGSDEQYC. CDR3 sequence (DNA): TGCGCCAGCAGCTTGGTGGGCAGCGACGAGCAGTACTGC. This sequence joins TRBV5-1 and TRBJ2-7, with unresolved D. Trimming took off 0 bases at V and 5 bases at J, with 9 bases between the two ends. CDR1 SGHRS and CDR2 YFSETQ come from the germline V gene. The CDR3 is 13 amino acids.

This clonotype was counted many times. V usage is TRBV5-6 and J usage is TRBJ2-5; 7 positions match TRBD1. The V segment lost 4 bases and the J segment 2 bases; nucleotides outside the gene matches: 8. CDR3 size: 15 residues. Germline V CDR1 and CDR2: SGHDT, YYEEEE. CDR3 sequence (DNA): TGTGCCAGCAGCGGAACAGGGGTTGGGCAAGAGACCCAGTACTTC. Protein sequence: CASSGTGVGQETQYF.

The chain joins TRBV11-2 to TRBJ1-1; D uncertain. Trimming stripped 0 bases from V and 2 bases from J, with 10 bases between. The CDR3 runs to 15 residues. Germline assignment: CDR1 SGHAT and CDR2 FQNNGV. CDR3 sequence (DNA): TGTGCCAGCAGCTTAGAAGTGAAGACAAACACTGAAGCTTTCTTT. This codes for CASSLEVKTNTEAFF. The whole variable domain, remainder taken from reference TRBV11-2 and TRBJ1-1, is EAGVAQSPRYKIIEKRQSVAFWCNPISGHATLYWYQQILGQGPKLLIQFQNNGVVDDSQLPKDRFSAERLKGVDSTLKIQPAKLEDSAVYLCASSLEVKTNTEAFFGQGTRLTVV.

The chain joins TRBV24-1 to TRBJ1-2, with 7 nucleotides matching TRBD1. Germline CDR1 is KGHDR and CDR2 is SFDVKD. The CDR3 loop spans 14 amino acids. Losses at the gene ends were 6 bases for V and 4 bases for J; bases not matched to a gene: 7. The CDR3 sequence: CATSRRQGLYGYTF. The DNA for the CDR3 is TGTGCCACCAGTCGCAGACAGGGTCTCTATGGCTACACCTTC.

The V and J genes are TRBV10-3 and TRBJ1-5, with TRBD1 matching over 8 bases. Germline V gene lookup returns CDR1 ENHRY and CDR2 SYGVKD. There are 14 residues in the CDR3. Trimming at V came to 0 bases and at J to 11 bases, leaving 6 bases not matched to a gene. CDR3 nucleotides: TGTGCCATCAGTGAGTCCGGGGGACAGGAGACCCAGCATTTT. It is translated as CAISESGGQETQHF.

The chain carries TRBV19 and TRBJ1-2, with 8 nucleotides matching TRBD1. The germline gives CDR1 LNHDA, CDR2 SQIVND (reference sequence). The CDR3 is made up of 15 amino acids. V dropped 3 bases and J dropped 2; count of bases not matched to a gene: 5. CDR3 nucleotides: TGTGCCAGTAGTATTTCAGGACAGGGAAACTATGGCTACACCTTC. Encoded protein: CASSISGQGNYGYTF.

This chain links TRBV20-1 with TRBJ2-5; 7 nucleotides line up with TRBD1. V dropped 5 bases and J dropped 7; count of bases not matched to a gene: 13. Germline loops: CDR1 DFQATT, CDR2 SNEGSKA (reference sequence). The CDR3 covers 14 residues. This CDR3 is CSAVDRQGYVTQYF. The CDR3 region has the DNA TGCAGTGCTGTTGACAGACAGGGTTACGTGACCCAGTACTTC.

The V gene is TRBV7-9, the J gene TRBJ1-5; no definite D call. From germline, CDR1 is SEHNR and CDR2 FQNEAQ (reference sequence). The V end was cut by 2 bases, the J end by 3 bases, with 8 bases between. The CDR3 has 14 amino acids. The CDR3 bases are TGTGCCAGCAGCTTAAGTCAGGTCAATCAGCCCCAGCATTTT. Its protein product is CASSLSQVNQPQHF.

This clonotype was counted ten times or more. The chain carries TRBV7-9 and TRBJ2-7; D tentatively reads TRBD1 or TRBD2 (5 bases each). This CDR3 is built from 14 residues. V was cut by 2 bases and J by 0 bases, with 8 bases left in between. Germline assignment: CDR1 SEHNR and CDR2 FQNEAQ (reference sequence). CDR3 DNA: TGTGCCAGCAGCTTATCAGGGAGCTCCTACGAGCAGTACTTC. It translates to CASSLSGSSYEQYF.

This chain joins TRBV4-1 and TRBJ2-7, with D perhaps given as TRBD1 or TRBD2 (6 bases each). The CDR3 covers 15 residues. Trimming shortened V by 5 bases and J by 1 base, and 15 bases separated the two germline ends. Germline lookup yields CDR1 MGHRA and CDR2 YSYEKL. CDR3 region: CASSFRRGPSYEQYF. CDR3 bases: TGCGCCAGCAGCTTTCGTCGGGGGCCGTCCTACGAGCAGTACTTC.

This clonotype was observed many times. CDR3 in DNA: TGTGCCATCAGTGAGGACAGGCCGCATGGCTACACCTTC. Residues: CAISEDRPHGYTF. This chain connects TRBV10-3 to TRBJ1-2, with D possibly matching TRBD1 (6 bases). The CDR3 is 13 residues long. Germline values: CDR1 ENHRY, CDR2 SYGVKD. V shed 2 bases and J shed 6 bases, with 10 bases lying between them.

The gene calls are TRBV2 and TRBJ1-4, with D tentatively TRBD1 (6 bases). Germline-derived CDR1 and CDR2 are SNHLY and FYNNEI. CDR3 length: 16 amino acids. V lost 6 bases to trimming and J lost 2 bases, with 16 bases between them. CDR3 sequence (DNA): TGTGCCAGCAGCCAATTACAGGGTAACACTAATGAAAAACTGTTTTTT. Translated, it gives CASSQLQGNTNEKLFF.

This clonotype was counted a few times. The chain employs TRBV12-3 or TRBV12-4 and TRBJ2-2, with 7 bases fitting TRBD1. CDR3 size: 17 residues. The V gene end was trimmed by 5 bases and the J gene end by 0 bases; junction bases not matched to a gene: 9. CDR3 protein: CASSQGVGRANTGELFF. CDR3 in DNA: TGTGCCAGCAGTCAGGGGGTAGGCAGGGCGAACACCGGGGAGCTGTTTTTT.

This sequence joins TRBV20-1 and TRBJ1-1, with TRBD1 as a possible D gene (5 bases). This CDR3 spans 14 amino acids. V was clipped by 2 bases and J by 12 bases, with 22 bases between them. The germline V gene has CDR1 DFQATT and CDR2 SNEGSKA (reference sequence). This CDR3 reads CSARPPSGGEGTFF. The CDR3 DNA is TGCAGTGCTAGACCCCCATCAGGAGGGGAAGGTACTTTCTTT.

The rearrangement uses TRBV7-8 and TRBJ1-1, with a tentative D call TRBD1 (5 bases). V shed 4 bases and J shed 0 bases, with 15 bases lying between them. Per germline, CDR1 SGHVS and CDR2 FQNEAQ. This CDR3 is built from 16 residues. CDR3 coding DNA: TGTGCCAGCAGCTCTGACAGAATCTACGTGAACACTGAAGCTTTCTTT. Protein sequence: CASSSDRIYVNTEAFF.

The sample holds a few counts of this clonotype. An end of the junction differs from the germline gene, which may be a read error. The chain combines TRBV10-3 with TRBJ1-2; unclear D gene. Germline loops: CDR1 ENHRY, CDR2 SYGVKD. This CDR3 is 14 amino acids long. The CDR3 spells CASSESRQNYGYTF. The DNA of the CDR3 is TGTGCCAGCAGTGAGAGTCGTCAGAACTATGGCTACACCTTC.

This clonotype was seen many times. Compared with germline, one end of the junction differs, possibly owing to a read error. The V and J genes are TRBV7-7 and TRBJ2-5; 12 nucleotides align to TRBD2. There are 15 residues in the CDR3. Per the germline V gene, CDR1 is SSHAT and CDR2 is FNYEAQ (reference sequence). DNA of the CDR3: TGTGCTAGCAGCCCGAGGACTAGCGGGGTGGAGACCCAGTACTTC. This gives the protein CASSPRTSGVETQYF.

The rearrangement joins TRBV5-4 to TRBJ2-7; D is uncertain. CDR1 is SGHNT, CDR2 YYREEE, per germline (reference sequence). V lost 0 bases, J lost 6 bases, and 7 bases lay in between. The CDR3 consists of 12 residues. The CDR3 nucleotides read TGTGCCAGCAGCTTGGCCTCTTCCGAGCAGTACTTC. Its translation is CASSLASSEQYF.

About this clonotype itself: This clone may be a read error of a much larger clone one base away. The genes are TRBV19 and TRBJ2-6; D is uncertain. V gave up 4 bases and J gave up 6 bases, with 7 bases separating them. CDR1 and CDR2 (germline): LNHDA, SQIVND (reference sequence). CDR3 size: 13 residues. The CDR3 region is CASSTTEANVLTF. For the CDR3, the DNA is TGTGCCAGTAGTACAACTGAGGCCAACGTCCTGACTTTC.